This is a list of T cell receptor beta chains from one sample in a study of PD-1 blockade in classical Hodgkin lymphoma. Method: immunoSEQ multiplex PCR; TCRdb's copy keeps in-frame clones and lacks some. The table has some 90,000 clones, 83% seen once. Source: peripheral blood mononuclear cells (PBMCs), taken before the fourth cycle of nivolumab. Receptors originate from a human donor with classical Hodgkin lymphoma. Both conserved end residues are part of each CDR3. D genes are given only for firm matches. Where a row states a size, it is once, few, many or the class of an expanded clone; other rows omit it.

TRBJ1-1 TRBV9 - - 14 CASSTRREDTEAFF TGTGCCAGCAGCACACGACGTGAGGACACTGAAGCTTTCTTT
TRBJ2-2 TRBV10-3 - few 12 CAISESGGELFF TGTGCCATCAGTGAGTCAGGTGGGGAGCTGTTTTTT
TRBJ2-2 TRBV5-4 - - 13 CASSLSGPGELFF TGTGCCAGCAGCTTGTCTGGCCCCGGGGAGCTGTTTTTT
TRBJ2-7 TRBV11-3 - - 12 CASSSGGNEQYF TGTGCCAGCAGCTCCGGAGGGAACGAGCAGTACTTC
TRBJ2-1 TRBV14 - - 15 CASIACPRSYNEQFF TGTGCCAGCATAGCCTGCCCACGCTCCTACAATGAGCAGTTCTTC
TRBJ1-1 TRBV2 - - 13 CASGDGGNTEAFF TGTGCCAGCGGGGACGGGGGGAACACTGAAGCTTTCTTT
TRBJ1-2 TRBV28 - - 11 CASGQNYGYTF TGTGCCAGCGGACAGAACTATGGCTACACCTTC
TRBJ1-2 TRBV10-3 TRBD1 - 14 CAISDSGGNYGYTF TGTGCCATCAGTGATTCAGGGGGAAACTATGGCTACACCTTC
TRBJ1-4 TRBV5-6 - - 13 CASSAVGDEKLFF TGTGCCAGCAGCGCCGTTGGGGATGAAAAACTGTTTTTT
TRBJ2-2 TRBV11-3 TRBD1 - 14 CASSSRDSTGELFF TGTGCCAGCAGCTCCCGGGACAGCACCGGGGAGCTGTTTTTT
TRBJ1-2 TRBV28 - - 13 CASSFRESYGYTF TGTGCCAGCAGTTTCAGGGAAAGCTATGGCTACACCTTC